This TCR beta chain was identified during a study of T cell repertoires in cytomegalovirus infection. Overall study: CMV epitopes in the study were HLA-C-restricted (recently identified) and HLA-B-restricted (well studied).

Germline assignment: CDR1 SGHTA and CDR2 FQGNSA. The CDR3 runs 15 residues. Notes on the study in general: There were HLA-C-restricted CMV-specific TCR beta clonotypes dominating the ex vivo response. Frequencies of public TCR beta families were cumulated, and this identified carriers of CMV plus the relevant HLA.

TCRdb processed the reads anew with MiXCR; each CDR3 protein has one entry. The profile shows hundreds of thousands of distinct CDR3 sequences, about 31% of them singletons. For this clonotype: Its antigen is not known. The junction departs from the called germline gene at one end, perhaps through a read error.

Sequences were derived from cultured CD8+ T cells from PBMCs, sampled from culture after CMV antigen stimulation. The chain recombines TRBV7-2 with TRBJ1-5; D is perhaps TRBD1 (6 bases). The source of this sequence is a human donor in good health (CMV status not recorded). Some clones in this sample may be carry-over from other donors' samples. CDR3 protein: CGSSLLGAGNQPQHF. DNA for the CDR3: TGTGGCAGCAGCTTACTGGGGGCTGGCAATCAGCCCCAGCATTTT.